One and the same sample provided the 6 T cell receptor beta chains below, sequenced in a study of control samples from healthy donors and cancer patients. The repertoire was sequenced with immunoSEQ multiplex PCR; TCRdb's copy has only in-frame clones and lacks some. The data contain about 85,000 clones, just under 90% of them singletons. Sequenced sample: blood. These receptors were collected from a man between 50 and 59 years old in good health.

This clone has only a few counts. The J gene is TRBJ1-2, the V gene TRBV29-1; unclear D gene. The CDR3 extends over 14 amino acids. The V end was cut by 0 bases, the J end by 4 bases, with 12 bases between. The germline CDR1 and CDR2 sequences are SQVTM and ANQGSEA. The CDR3 sequence is CSVEDQDQRYGYTF. The CDR3 DNA sequence: TGCAGCGTTGAAGATCAGGACCAACGCTATGGCTACACCTTC.

The chain joins TRBV11-2 to TRBJ1-3; TRBD1 is a possible D gene (5 bases). This CDR3 comprises 16 residues. Germline values: CDR1 SGHAT, CDR2 FQNNGV. Trimming took 3 bases from V and 1 from J, leaving 13 bases between them. As DNA, the CDR3 is TGTGCCAGCAGCTTTAGGCAGGGCACTTCTGGAAACACCATATATTTT. Translating gives CASSFRQGTSGNTIYF.

The chain uses TRBV6-5 and TRBJ1-1, with D maybe TRBD1 (5 bases). Trimming took off 0 bases at V and 4 bases at J, with 12 bases between the two ends. CDR1 MNHEY and CDR2 SVGAGI come from the germline V gene. There are 15 residues in the CDR3. The CDR3 nucleotides are TGTGCCAGCAGTTACTCCCTGGGGGGAGGCACTGAAGCTTTCTTT. Encoded protein: CASSYSLGGGTEAFF.

The chain links TRBV23-1 to TRBJ2-3, with D maybe TRBD1 (5 bases). TRBV23-1 is noted as an ORF with a role that remains uncertain. Trimming removed 1 base at V and 2 bases at J, with 13 bases between. The length of the CDR3 is 16 residues. The CDR3 here is CASSQCNRRHTDTQYF. CDR3 bases: TGCGCCAGCAGTCAATGCAACAGGAGACACACAGATACGCAGTATTTT.

The chain recombines TRBV19 with TRBJ2-5; D could derive from TRBD1 or TRBD2 (5 bases each). The CDR3 runs to 15 residues. Germline V lookup: CDR1 LNHDA, CDR2 SQIVND (reference sequence). V shed 5 bases and J shed 5 bases, with 18 bases lying between them. CDR3 amino acids: CASSGTSGRRETQYF. The CDR3 nucleotides are TGTGCCAGTAGTGGGACCTCGGGACGGAGGGAGACCCAGTACTTC.

J is TRBJ1-6 and V is TRBV6-5, with TRBD1 identical over 12 bases. Trimming removed 6 bases from V and 9 bases from J; junction bases left unmatched: 3. The CDR3 loop spans 14 amino acids. Germline V gene sequence: CDR1 MNHEY, CDR2 SVGAGI. Here the CDR3 reads CASSGTGGRSPLHF. The CDR3 nucleotides read TGTGCCAGCAGCGGGACAGGGGGCCGTTCACCCCTCCACTTT.